The 2 T cell receptor beta chains below were found in one sample sequenced in a study of regulatory T cells in long-lasting Graves disease. As for time point: newly diagnosed GD, antithyroid drugs for less than 3 months. RNA extracted from PBMCs served as the sequencing template. Libraries of TCR beta came from iRepertoire HTBI primers plus Arm-PCR of CDR3 regions. TCRdb reanalysed the multiplex PCR reads using MiXCR and keeps one entry per CDR3 protein. Seen here are about 560,000 distinct CDR3 sequences, more than 15% observed once, and the top ten hold about 12%. The data also belong to a second study, concerning T cells in Graves' hyperthyroidism and ophthalmopathy.

Here the sequenced sample was peripheral blood mononuclear cells (PBMCs), taken at new diagnosis, from a patient treated with antithyroid drugs. The receptors come from a man between 18 and 29 years old with Graves disease.

Many counts were recorded for this clonotype. This chain links TRBV28 with TRBJ2-6; D remains ambiguous. Germline V gene lookup returns CDR1 MDHEN and CDR2 SYDVKM. The CDR3 consists of 15 residues. Trimming left V 3 bases short and J 0 bases short, with 6 bases between. Here the CDR3 DNA reads TGTGCCAGCAGTTTCCCCAACTCTGGGGCCAACGTCCTGACTTTC. It specifies CASSFPNSGANVLTF.

V gene TRBV19 combines with J gene TRBJ1-5, with 7 bases aligning to TRBD1. Trimming took 0 bases from V and 6 from J; bases not matched to a gene: 5. Germline CDR1 LNHDA, CDR2 SQIVND (reference sequence). CDR3 length: 15 residues. Here the CDR3 reads CASSIDGQGGQPQHF. DNA of the CDR3: TGTGCCAGTAGTATAGATGGCCAGGGGGGTCAGCCCCAGCATTTT.